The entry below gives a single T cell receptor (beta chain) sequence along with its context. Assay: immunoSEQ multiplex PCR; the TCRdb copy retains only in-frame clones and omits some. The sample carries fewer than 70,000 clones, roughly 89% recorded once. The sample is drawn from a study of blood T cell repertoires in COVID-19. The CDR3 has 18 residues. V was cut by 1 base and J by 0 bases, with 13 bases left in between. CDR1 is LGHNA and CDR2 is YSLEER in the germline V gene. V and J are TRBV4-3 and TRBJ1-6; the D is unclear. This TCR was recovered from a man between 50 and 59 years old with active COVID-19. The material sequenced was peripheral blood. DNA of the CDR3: TGCGCCAGCAGCCAAGTTCCCCAGGATGACTCCTATAATTCACCCCTCCACTTT. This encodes CASSQVPQDDSYNSPLHF.